This T cell receptor beta chain was obtained from a study of CD8+ T cells in alopecia areata. This clone occurred many times. In germline, CDR1 is SGHDT, CDR2 YYEEEE. The CDR3 has 17 amino acids. The ends lost 4 bases at V and 3 bases at J; junction bases unmatched: 10. Treatment described: oral pan-JAK inhibitor, 5-10 mg twice daily. cDNA serving as the sequencing template came from extracted, reverse transcribed RNA. Data came from immunoSEQ multiplex PCR; TCRdb stores just in-frame clones and leaves some out. The table lists 190,000 or so clones, approximately 60% of them singletons, with 3.3% in the top ten.

The chain is built from TRBV5-6 and TRBJ1-2, with TRBD1 matching 12 bases. This clonotype originated in a human donor with alopecia areata. Source: CD4+ T cells sorted from blood, taken at week 4, from a patient treated with tofacitinib. In DNA form, the CDR3 reads TGTGCCAGCAGCCCGCGGCTCCGGGACAGGGGGCACTATGGCTACACCTTC. Residues: CASSPRLRDRGHYGYTF. Full variable domain (remainder filled in from reference TRBV5-6 and TRBJ1-2): DAGVTQSPTHLIKTRGQQVTLRCSPKSGHDTVSWYQQALGQGPQFIFQYYEEEERQRGNFPDRFSGHQFPNYSSELNVNALLLGDSALYLCASSPRLRDRGHYGYTFGSGTRLTVV.